This T cell receptor (beta chain) was captured in a study of cytomegalovirus exposure and HLA in healthy donors. Overall study: The 100 to 150 validation repertoires and the approximately 700 first-cohort repertoires shared a platform, a later analysis reported. Regarding the study as a whole: Clusters of TCRs from the first cohort tended to co-occur in the approximately 130 validation repertoires (as a later analysis found). Despite most TCR sequences being rare, some public TCRs occurred in many donors.

Clones were read by immunoSEQ multiplex PCR, and TCRdb kept only the in-frame ones, dropping some. In the table there are under 300,000 clones, approximately 86% of which are singletons. This CDR3 has 13 residues. V shed 2 bases and J shed 3 bases, with 8 bases lying between them. The germline gives CDR1 SGHNT, CDR2 YYREEE (reference sequence). This clone was detected ten times or more. Its target is not known. The sequence derives from a woman in her late teens or twenties in good health and CMV-seronegative. V usage is TRBV5-4 and J usage is TRBJ2-5; a possible D gene is TRBD1 (5 bases). Source material: PBMCs. The CDR3 loop is CASSFGREETQYF. CDR3 nucleotide sequence: TGTGCCAGCAGCTTCGGCAGGGAAGAGACCCAGTACTTC.